These 2 T cell receptor beta chains were sequenced from one sample in a study of T cell responses to AZD1222 COVID-19 vaccine. Assay: immunoSEQ multiplex PCR; the TCRdb copy retains only in-frame clones and omits some. The top ten clones hold approximately 1.6% of a sample with roughly 130,000 clones, 70% to 90% of them seen once. This material consisted of peripheral blood, taken on day 0 of AZD1222 vaccination. Receptors originate from an adult in good health.

This clone was observed once. The chain employs TRBV7-9 and TRBJ1-2, with 7 nucleotides matching TRBD1. The V gene end was trimmed by 2 bases and the J gene end by 5 bases; junction bases not matched to a gene: 11. The CDR3 spans 16 residues. CDR1 and CDR2 (germline): SEHNR, FQNEAQ (reference sequence). The CDR3 nucleotides are TGTGCCAGCAGCTTAAACAACAGGGGACGGGGATATGGCTACACCTTC. Its translation is CASSLNNRGRGYGYTF.

V usage is TRBV19 and J usage is TRBJ1-5, with 11 bases fitting TRBD1. The CDR3 runs 21 residues. With 2 bases clipped from V and 0 bases from J, the junction kept 15 bases outside the gene matches. The germline gives CDR1 LNHDA, CDR2 SQIVND (reference sequence). This chain's CDR3 is CASSILRFRDRGFYSNQPQHF. The CDR3 bases are TGTGCCAGTAGTATACTCCGATTCCGGGACAGGGGGTTTTATAGCAATCAGCCCCAGCATTTT.